The TCR beta chain described here comes from a study of neoadjuvant anti-PD-1 for oral cavity cancer. Study context: Most patients had three to four biweekly doses of 3 mg/kg nivolumab before resection.

Study-level points and caveats: Greater tumor shrinkage accompanied bigger post-treatment sizes of preexisting clones.

Sequenced by immunoSEQ multiplex PCR; TCRdb stores in-frame clones only, minus some. The sample shows around 21,000 clones, 45% of them seen only once. Time point denoted: after neoadjuvant nivolumab, at surgical resection. The patients had HPV-negative, locally advanced oral cavity squamous cell carcinoma. J lost 1 base, V lost 0 bases, and 9 bases had no gene match. Germline V gives CDR1 WSHSY, CDR2 SAAADI. The CDR3 contains 19 residues. For this clone: Its antigen is currently unknown.

The sequence was collected from a person aged 35-80 years with oral cavity squamous cell carcinoma. The chain has TRBV10-2 and TRBJ1-5, with TRBD1 matching 10 bases. Material: tumor tissue, obtained after nivolumab (anti-PD-1) treatment. The CDR3 loop reads CASSESSWTGGASNQPQHF. In nucleotides, the CDR3 is TGCGCCAGCAGTGAGTCGTCATGGACAGGGGGTGCGAGCAATCAGCCCCAGCATTTT.